Below, 8 T cell receptor beta chains from the same sample are listed, as sequenced in a study of response to subunit inactivated influenza vaccine. One entry per CDR3 protein, called by TCRdb with MiXCR from the RT-PCR reads. Here the sample spans 600,000 to 700,000 distinct CDR3 sequences, around 15% being singletons. The source was PBMCs from blood, collected roughly 2 weeks before vaccination. All receptors come from a man aged 45 to 65 who received an inactivated influenza vaccine.

The chain combines TRBV20-1 with TRBJ2-1, with 7 bases lining up with TRBD2. This CDR3 has 14 residues. Germline V lookup: CDR1 DFQATT, CDR2 SNEGSKA (reference sequence). V shed 0 bases and J 4 bases; nucleotides not matched to a gene: 3. The CDR3 DNA reads TGCAGTGCTAGAGATCTGCGGGGGTACAATGAGCAGTTCTTC. Amino acid sequence: CSARDLRGYNEQFF.

The sample holds a few counts of this clonotype. The chain recombines TRBV5-5 with TRBJ2-7, with D possibly called TRBD1 or TRBD2 (5 bases each). Germline CDR1 reads SGHKS; CDR2 reads YYEKEE (reference sequence). This CDR3 region has 13 residues. Trimming took 4 bases from V and 3 from J, leaving 11 bases between them. CDR3: CASSAGTFYEQYF. In DNA, the CDR3 is TGTGCCAGCAGCGCCGGGACCTTCTACGAGCAGTACTTC. The variable domain in full, with the rest retrieved from reference TRBV5-5 and TRBJ2-7, is DAGVTQSPTHLIKTRGQQVTLRCSPISGHKSVSWYQQVLGQGPQFIFQYYEKEERGRGNFPDRFSARQFPNYSSELNVNALLLGDSALYLCASSAGTFYEQYFGPGTRLTVT.

This clonotype has only a few counts. The rearrangement joins TRBV5-1 to TRBJ2-7, with a tentative D call TRBD2 (5 bases). Germline V gene lookup returns CDR1 SGHRS and CDR2 YFSETQ. The CDR3 is made up of 14 amino acids. V gave up 4 bases and J gave up 6 bases, with 17 bases separating them. The CDR3 spells CASSVDGQEAEQYF. The CDR3 DNA follows: TGCGCCAGCAGCGTTGACGGTCAGGAGGCCGAGCAGTACTTC.

The rearrangement links TRBV20-1 to TRBJ2-5; 8 bases fit TRBD2. Germline-derived CDR1 and CDR2 are DFQATT and SNEGSKA (reference sequence). The CDR3 covers 12 residues. The V and J ends lost 8 bases and 2 bases, in that order; junction bases with no gene match: 4. The chain's CDR3 is CSLRGGQETQYF. In DNA, the CDR3 is TGCAGTCTACGGGGGGGGCAAGAGACCCAGTACTTC.

In its sample, this clonotype was seen a few times. V and J are TRBV29-1 and TRBJ2-3, with no clear D. The CDR3 sequence is 14 residues long. The germline CDR1 and CDR2 sequences are SQVTM and ANQGSEA. V was trimmed by 3 bases and J by 1 base, leaving 11 bases between them. In DNA, the CDR3 is TGCAGCGTTGATACGTTGCTGGGCACAGATACGCAGTATTTT. Its translation is CSVDTLLGTDTQYF.

The J gene is TRBJ2-1, the V gene TRBV7-6; 10 bases fit TRBD1. The V gene end was trimmed by 3 bases and the J gene end by 8 bases; junction bases not matched to a gene: 7. The germline V gene has CDR1 SGHVS and CDR2 FNYEAQ. The CDR3 is 15 amino acids. The CDR3 sequence is CASSLATGGADEQFF. The DNA for the CDR3 is TGTGCCAGCAGCTTGGCGACAGGGGGCGCTGATGAGCAGTTCTTC. Based on the CDR3 plus reference TRBV7-6 and TRBJ2-1, the full variable domain is GAGVSQSPRYKVTKRGQDVALRCDPISGHVSLYWYRQALGQGPEFLTYFNYEAQQDKSGLPNDRFSAERPEGSISTLTIQRTEQRDSAMYRCASSLATGGADEQFFGPGTRLTVL.

This clonotype was seen ten or more times. The chain recombines TRBV12-3 or TRBV12-4 with TRBJ2-2; TRBD1 might be the D (6 bases). The CDR3 is 13 residues long. CDR3 in amino acids: CATGTTNTGELFF. CDR3 nucleotide sequence: TGTGCGACCGGGACAACGAACACCGGGGAGCTGTTTTTT.

This clonotype showed up just a few times. The gene calls are TRBV5-5 and TRBJ2-3; 9 bases fit TRBD1. CDR1 SGHKS and CDR2 YYEKEE come from the germline V gene (reference sequence). The CDR3 consists of 16 residues. Trimming at V came to 3 bases and at J to 2 bases, leaving 7 bases not matched to a gene. CDR3 coding DNA: TGTGCCAGCAGCTGGGAACGGGACAGGGTCACAGATACGCAGTATTTT. Translated: CASSWERDRVTDTQYF.